This TCR beta chain is drawn from a study of CD8 T cells in Susac syndrome. Sequencing targeted TCR beta in T cells from blood (CD8+ and CD4+). RNA, at about 0.5 to 1 ug, was reverse transcribed with random hexamers. TCRdb reprocessed the immunoSEQ multiplex PCR reads via MiXCR and lists one record per CDR3 protein. Of around 69,000 distinct CDR3 sequences listed, roughly 95% are singletons. V was pared by 6 bases and J by 6 bases, with 12 bases between. CDR1 and CDR2 from the germline V gene are DFQATT and SNEGSKA (reference sequence). The CDR3 runs 12 residues. The gene calls are TRBV20-1 and TRBJ2-1; the D is unclear. The sequence was collected from a human donor with multiple sclerosis. Material: CD4+ T cells from PBMCs. CDR3 loop: CSAWPQSNEQFF. Written as DNA, the CDR3 is TGCAGTGCCTGGCCCCAGAGCAATGAGCAGTTCTTC.